These 16 T cell receptor beta chains were sequenced from one sample in a study of T cells in Graves' hyperthyroidism and ophthalmopathy. TCR beta CDR3 regions were amplified from RNA. HTBI primers were used for first-round RT-PCR of the TCR CDR3. A single record per CDR3 protein comes from TCRdb applying MiXCR to the multiplex PCR reads. The sample carries a few hundred thousand distinct CDR3 sequences, roughly 46% recorded once. Input material: peripheral blood or thyroid tissue (not recorded which). The receptors stem from an adult woman with Graves' disease, either hyperthyroidism or ophthalmopathy (not recorded which).

The chain links TRBV6-1 to TRBJ2-5; D is tentatively TRBD1 or TRBD2 (5 bases each). Germline lookup yields CDR1 MNHNS and CDR2 SASEGT. V lost 3 bases and J lost 7, with 9 bases in between. This CDR3 has 12 amino acids. The CDR3 nucleotides read TGTGCCAGCAGTGAGGGGACGGGGACCCAGTACTTC. It specifies CASSEGTGTQYF.

This clonotype was counted ten times or more. This rearrangement joins TRBV7-3 to TRBJ2-2, with D hard to call. CDR1 and CDR2 from the germline V gene are SGHTA and FQGTGA. V lost 4 bases and J lost 2, with 11 bases in between. CDR3 size: 15 residues. CDR3 residues: CASSWGGGNTGELFF. The CDR3 nucleotides are TGTGCCAGCAGCTGGGGTGGCGGCAACACCGGGGAGCTGTTTTTT.

V and J are TRBV10-2 and TRBJ1-6; D ambiguous. Trimming left V 0 bases short and J 7 bases short, with 4 bases between. Germline V gives CDR1 WSHSY, CDR2 SAAADI. This CDR3 is 13 amino acids long. This chain's CDR3 is CASSESENSPLHF. The CDR3 nucleotides are TGCGCCAGCAGTGAGTCGGAAAATTCACCCCTCCACTTT.

The chain recombines TRBV14 with TRBJ2-7; D gene unclear. Germline CDR1 reads SGHDN; CDR2 reads FVKESK. There are 14 residues in the CDR3. Trimming left V 4 bases short and J 2 bases short, with 12 bases between. The CDR3 DNA reads TGTGCCAGCAGCCCCCCCGACAAGGCCTACGAGCAGTACTTC. Translated, it gives CASSPPDKAYEQYF.

V gene TRBV6-1 combines with J gene TRBJ2-2, with 7 bases lining up with TRBD1. This CDR3 has 11 amino acids. V shed 6 bases, J shed 13 bases, and the junction held 5 bases outside the gene matches. Germline V CDR1 and CDR2: MNHNS, SASEGT. The CDR3: CASRQYRGLFF. In DNA, the CDR3 is TGTGCCAGCAGACAATACAGGGGGCTGTTTTTT.

V usage is TRBV7-9 and J usage is TRBJ2-2; tentatively, D is TRBD2 (5 bases). The CDR3 totals 17 residues. Germline V gene data show CDR1 as SEHNR and CDR2 as FQNEAQ (reference sequence). V was pared by 6 bases and J by 4 bases, with 21 bases between. The CDR3 spells CASRFSEKRESTGELFF. DNA of the CDR3: TGTGCCAGCAGATTCTCGGAGAAAAGGGAGAGCACCGGGGAGCTGTTTTTT. The full variable domain, its missing parts supplied by reference TRBV7-9 and TRBJ2-2, is DTGVSQNPRHKITKRGQNVTFRCDPISEHNRLYWYRQTLGQGPEFLTYFQNEAQLEKSRLLSDRFSAERPKGSFSTLEIQRTEQGDSAMYLCASRFSEKRESTGELFFGEGSRLTVL.

Details on this clonotype: A much larger clone lies one base from this, so it may be a read error. The V and J genes are TRBV7-8 and TRBJ1-5; 8 positions match TRBD1. Germline lookup yields CDR1 SGHVS and CDR2 FQNEAQ. The CDR3 contains 15 residues. The V and J ends lost 0 bases and 6 bases, in that order; junction bases with no gene match: 4. The CDR3 region has the DNA TGTGCCAGCAGCTTAGCCAGGGGGCCTGTTCAGCCCCAGCATTTT. This sequence encodes CASSLARGPVQPQHF.

The sample holds many counts of this clonotype. The rearrangement links TRBV20-1 to TRBJ1-6; D is possibly TRBD1 (5 bases). The germline V gene encodes CDR1 DFQATT and CDR2 SNEGSKA (reference sequence). The germline V and J ends were trimmed by 6 bases and 7 bases, with 25 bases remaining between them. This CDR3 is built from 17 residues. The CDR3 is CSANPLLGPGGNSPLHF. The CDR3 coding sequence is TGCAGTGCCAACCCCCTGTTGGGACCCGGGGGGAATTCACCCCTCCACTTT.

This chain links TRBV19 with TRBJ1-5; 9 bases are shared with TRBD1. The CDR3 totals 16 residues. Germline lookup yields CDR1 LNHDA and CDR2 SQIVND (reference sequence). The V and J ends lost 5 bases and 0 bases, in that order; junction bases with no gene match: 5. The CDR3 spells CASSDRGTHSNQPQHF. The CDR3, as DNA: TGTGCCAGTAGTGACAGGGGGACGCATAGCAATCAGCCCCAGCATTTT.

The rearrangement uses TRBV5-1 and TRBJ2-7; 7 bases match TRBD1. Germline V gives CDR1 SGHRS, CDR2 YFSETQ. The CDR3 runs 15 residues. Trimming removed 4 bases from V and 6 bases from J; junction bases left unmatched: 13. This CDR3 reads CASSPELTGKGEQYF. CDR3 nucleotide sequence: TGCGCCAGCAGCCCGGAACTGACAGGGAAGGGCGAGCAGTACTTC.

This clonotype was seen many times. J is TRBJ2-2 and V is TRBV11-3, with D hard to call. V lost 0 bases, J lost 3 bases, and 2 bases lay in between. The length of the CDR3 is 13 residues. CDR1 is SGHNT, CDR2 YENEEA, per germline. The CDR3 region has the DNA TGTGCCAGCAGCTTAGAATACACCGGGGAGCTGTTTTTT. Protein product: CASSLEYTGELFF.

This clonotype was detected many times. V and J are TRBV5-8 and TRBJ1-1; tentatively, D is TRBD1 (6 bases). The germline gives CDR1 SGHTS, CDR2 YDEGEE. V was pared by 1 base and J by 0 bases, with 25 bases between. CDR3 length: 20 residues. The CDR3 here is CASSLSLLPKDSLMNTEAFF. The CDR3 coding sequence is TGTGCCAGCAGCTTGTCACTGCTACCCAAGGACAGTCTTATGAACACTGAAGCTTTCTTT.

This sequence joins TRBV2 and TRBJ1-2; the match to TRBD1 covers 9 bases. Germline CDR1 is SNHLY and CDR2 is FYNNEI. The CDR3 totals 15 residues. The junction had 12 bases not matched to a gene; V was cut back by 5 bases and J by 8 bases. The CDR3 DNA is TGTGCCAGCAGTTATACAGGGGGCTTTGGATACGGCTACACCTTC. It is translated as CASSYTGGFGYGYTF. The full variable domain, in which reference TRBV2 and TRBJ1-2 provide the parts outside the CDR3, is EPEVTQTPSHQVTQMGQEVILRCVPISNHLYFYWYRQILGQKVEFLVSFYNNEISEKSEIFDDQFSVERPDGSNFTLKIRSTKLEDSAMYFCASSYTGGFGYGYTFGSGTRLTVV.

Ten or more counts support this clonotype. The CDR3 region has the DNA TGTGCCAGCAGTTCCACCGGACAGGGCACTGAAGCTTTCTTT. This sequence encodes CASSSTGQGTEAFF. J is TRBJ1-1 and V is TRBV27; TRBD1 agrees at 8 bases. CDR3 length: 14 residues. The germline gives CDR1 MNHEY, CDR2 SMNVEV (reference sequence). V gave up 4 bases and J gave up 4 bases; unmatched junction bases: 5.

The sample holds many counts of this clonotype. This sequence joins TRBV7-2 and TRBJ2-7; D is perhaps TRBD1 or TRBD2 (5 bases each). CDR3 size: 15 residues. The germline gives CDR1 SGHTA, CDR2 FQGNSA. V was pared by 8 bases and J by 0 bases, with 17 bases between. CDR3 nucleotides: TGTGCCAGCCTGGCTTTTGGGGGTCGCTCCTACGAGCAGTACTTC. It is translated as CASLAFGGRSYEQYF.

The table lists this clonotype with a count of one. The rearrangement uses TRBV5-1 and TRBJ2-5; 8 bases fit TRBD1. The V gene's germline CDR1 is SGHRS and CDR2 YFSETQ. There are 16 residues in the CDR3. After removal of 4 bases from V and 4 bases from J, the junction contained 12 bases not matched to a gene. The chain's CDR3 is CASSPSMTGDIETQYF. In DNA, the CDR3 is TGCGCCAGCAGCCCATCCATGACAGGGGATATAGAGACCCAGTACTTC.